This T cell receptor (beta chain) was recovered during a study of shared clonotypes between healthy human individuals (dated by TCRdb to about 2020). General notes on the study: Three men and a couple of women, aged 18 to 49 years, made up the cohort. Per donor, three plates each were used for CD4 naive and CD4 memory, two for CD8 naive, and one for CD8 memory. The study deeply sequenced blood TCR repertoires of about five healthy adults to estimate repertoire size and the extent of clonotype sharing between individuals. Different laboratories and diverse techniques were used to prepare libraries and sequence TCR repertoires, to increase sequencing depth and limit assay-specific biases. Each donor's leukapheresis produced roughly between roughly 0.9 and 8.9 billion PBMCs.

Using the deep immunoSEQ assay, multiplex PCR amplified TCR CDR3 regions from genomic DNA. Genomic DNA extracted from each cell subset was distributed evenly over all wells of several immunoSEQ 96-well plates, and each plate served as one replicate. For sorted subsets, each replicate PCR was loaded with approximately 0.2 ug genomic DNA, equivalent to 30,000 or so T cell genomes. Purified libraries were quantified with a Qubit 3.0 fluorometer, sized on a Bioanalyzer 2100, and re-quantified with the KAPA Library Quantification kit. Every immunoSEQ 96-well plate was sequenced on a dedicated single-read 150-cycle Illumina NextSeq 550 flow cell. Per the source publication's procedure: The immunoSEQ output contained only junctional sequences without quality scores, so filtering could not match that applied to full-length reads. Sequences were annotated with PyIR, a Python wrapper for IgBLAST v1.9, and V/J genes and CDR3 were assigned using IMGT germline references. Reads with weak V/J assignments (E-value above 1e-6), missing CDR3, stop codons, out-of-frame junctions, or ambiguous translated residues were removed. V3J clonotypes were defined as sequences sharing an identical inferred V gene, J gene, and CDR3 amino acid sequence. Percentage overlap between repertoires was computed as shared unique clonotypes divided by the size of the smaller repertoire. RTK rarefaction, the Chao1 estimator, and Recon v2.1 estimates of unobserved clonotypes were used to assess repertoire richness. Generation probabilities for all TCRbeta clonotypes obtained by the gDNA method from several donors were computed using OLGA. TCRdb mirrors the immuneACCESS table, restricted to in-frame sequences. Some clones are absent from its copies; in checked studies, under half trace to an unresolved V gene, and the reason for the others is unknown. V and J calls and clone size are those listed in that table; D and trimming were worked out from the DNA. This sample gives millions of clones in total; 90% to 95% of them show up just once. The top ten clonotypes cover 0.13% of the sample.

What the study reported, not specific to this receptor: Rarefaction of sorted-subset datasets indicated incomplete sequencing despite the large sequencing depth. Because the study included only a small number of donors, the genetic and exposure-history diversity represented was limited. Clonotypes shared by all four sorted-subset donors showed higher generation probabilities than non-shared clonotypes. Pairwise subsampling indicated that sequencing depth was expected to affect the degree of clonotype sharing among donors. Larger estimated clonotype richness was generally found for naive subsets than for memory subsets. Sampling was restricted to blood, and TCR repertoires in tissue are likely to differ from TCR repertoires in blood. Sharing across several donors was observed for about 4.8% of naive CD4, 3% to 3.5% of naive CD8, about 2.5% of memory CD4, and roughly 0.4% of memory CD8 clonotypes.

Concerning this clone: Its cognate antigen has yet to be identified. Base qualities were left out, and no much larger clone turns up one base away.

The donors were healthy, HIV-negative adults with no recently reported acute infections or vaccinations. Only Caucasian adults living in Nashville, Tennessee, USA were represented among the donors. Magnetic negative selection was used to enrich CD4+ T cells, after which naive cells were positively selected on CD45RA and the negative fraction became the memory subset. After blood collection by leukapheresis, PBMCs were isolated using Ficoll-Histopaque density gradient centrifugation and then cryopreserved in the vapor phase of liquid nitrogen. Purity and quantity of every magnetically sorted T cell population were checked by analytical flow cytometry. From each sorted fraction, genomic DNA was isolated and quantified by UV absorbance on a Nanodrop 2000c. Trimming removed 5 bases from V and 4 bases from J, leaving 15 bases between the germline ends. The CDR3 sequence holds 16 residues, the cysteine and phenylalanine included. The sequence is cut down to CDR3 DNA, 48 bases in frame from base 1. Taken from the germline V gene, the CDR1 and CDR2 loops are ENHRY and SYGVKD.

The source is a man younger than 30 in good health. The sample taken for sequencing was naive CD4+ T cells sorted from blood. The label giving this sample's cell subset or site can be read as: CD45RA+ positively selected. The chain links TRBV10-3 with TRBJ2-6; the D gene remains uncertain. The DNA sequence is TGTGCCATCAGTCCGGACCCCCAAAGCGGGGCCAACGTCCTGACTTTC. The translation is CAISPDPQSGANVLTF.